This TCR beta chain was identified in a study of blood T cell repertoires in COVID-19. In the study overall: Sites in the United States, Italy and Spain provided acute and convalescent COVID-19 samples. The cDNA or gDNA used as material had been derived from T cells, B-cell-depleted T cells, or PBMCs.

Source study methods: Amplifying reference gene primers gave estimates of nucleated cell counts. The table came from immunoSEQ multiplex PCR; TCRdb's copy has only in-frame clones and leaves some out. The DNA gave D and trimming, while V, J and clone size come from that table. The sample includes under 300,000 clones, roughly 88% of them seen just once. Germline assignment: CDR1 KGHDR and CDR2 SFDVKD. Losses at the gene ends were 4 bases for V and 4 bases for J; bases not matched to a gene: 8. The CDR3 runs 16 residues. This clone has just one count. Input material: peripheral blood. The chain has TRBV24-1 and TRBJ2-2; the match to TRBD2 covers 7 bases. The source of this sequence is an older woman with acute or convalescent COVID-19. In DNA form, the CDR3 reads TGTGCCACCAGTGACCCGGGGAGGGCCGTCACCGGGGAGCTGTTTTTT. This encodes CATSDPGRAVTGELFF.